This T cell receptor beta chain comes out of a study of T-cell reconstitution after alpha-beta-depleted transplantation in children. General observations from the study: T-cell numbers and diversity one year post-transplant derived largely from freshly generated T cells.

Unique molecular identifiers were incorporated into the prepared TCRbeta library. TCRdb processed the PCR reads anew with MiXCR; each CDR3 protein has one entry. The table records fewer than 550,000 distinct CDR3 sequences, about 10% of them present only once. This clonotype appeared many times. Its specificity is unknown. The material was PBMCs, obtained before TCRalphabeta/CD19-depleted stem cell transplant. The sequence came from a child aged 2-9 years with inherited bone marrow failure, due to receive a stem cell transplant.

CDR3 coding DNA: TGCAGCGTTGAGCGGACTAGCGGGAACAATGAGCAGTTCTTC. Encoded protein: CSVERTSGNNEQFF. The chain has TRBV29-1 and TRBJ2-1; 12 positions agree with TRBD2. J was trimmed by 5 bases and V by 3 bases; bases with no gene match: 2. CDR3 length: 14 residues. Germline CDR1 is SQVTM and CDR2 is ANQGSEA.